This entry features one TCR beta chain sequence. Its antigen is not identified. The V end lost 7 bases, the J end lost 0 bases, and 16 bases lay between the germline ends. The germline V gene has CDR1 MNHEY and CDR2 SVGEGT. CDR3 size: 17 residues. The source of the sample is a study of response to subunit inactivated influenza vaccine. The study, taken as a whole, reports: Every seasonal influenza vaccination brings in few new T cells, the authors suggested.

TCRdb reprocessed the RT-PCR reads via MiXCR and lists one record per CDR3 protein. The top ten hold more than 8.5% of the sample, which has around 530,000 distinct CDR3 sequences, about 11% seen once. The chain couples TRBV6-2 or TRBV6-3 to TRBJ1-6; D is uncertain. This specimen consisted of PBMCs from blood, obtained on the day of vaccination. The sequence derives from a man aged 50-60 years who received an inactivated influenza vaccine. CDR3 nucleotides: TGTGCCAGCACCTCACCGGACCGGAGCTCCTATAATTCACCCCTCCACTTT. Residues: CASTSPDRSSYNSPLHF.